This TCR beta chain was sequenced in a study of blood T cell repertoires in COVID-19. Sequenced by immunoSEQ multiplex PCR; TCRdb stores in-frame clones only, minus some. The sample lists 200,000 to 300,000 clones; about 88% were seen once. The CDR3 covers 15 residues. Losses at the gene ends were 6 bases for V and 4 bases for J; bases not matched to a gene: 4. Germline CDR1 ENHRY, CDR2 SYGVKD. V and J are TRBV10-3 and TRBJ2-1, with TRBD2 matching 12 bases. This sequence originates from a man aged 55 to 69 who had recovered from COVID-19. The specimen was peripheral blood. The CDR3 bases are TGTGCCATCAGCCTAGCGGGGGGGCCTTACAATGAGCAGTTCTTC. The encoded protein is CAISLAGGPYNEQFF.